What follows are 3 T cell receptor beta chains derived from one specimen sequenced in a study of circulating CD8 cells and anti-PD-1 response in melanoma. Live CD3+CD8+TCRalphabeta+ cells were sorted into four subsets by PD-1 and/or TIGIT. Each library started from roughly 15 ng of total RNA using the QIAseq Immune Repertoire TCR panel. TCRdb itself ran the reads through MiXCR, one entry per CDR3 protein. The repertoire holds more than 400 distinct CDR3 sequences, with about 10% as singletons. The specimen was CD8+ T cells from PBMCs, collected at baseline or after one month of anti-PD-1 therapy (not recorded which). Receptor source: a human donor with melanoma.

This clonotype is categorized as large. This rearrangement joins TRBV27 to TRBJ2-1; D ambiguous. V was shortened by 5 bases and J by 10 bases, with 15 bases between the two germline ends. The germline gives CDR1 MNHEY, CDR2 SMNVEV (reference sequence). CDR3 length equals 13 residues. The CDR3 DNA reads TGTGCCAGCAGTCCCACGACTGCCGCGGAGCAGTTCTTC. Translating gives CASSPTTAAEQFF.

Concerning this clonotype itself: Just one base apart from a much larger clone, this may be a read error. This chain uses TRBV19 with TRBJ2-6; the D gene is possibly TRBD1 (5 bases). CDR3 length: 16 residues. Germline-derived CDR1 and CDR2 are LNHDA and SQIVND (reference sequence). The CDR3, as DNA: TGTGCCAGTAGTCAGCTCTCGTCGGCTGGGGCCAACGTCCCGTCTTTC. Translated: CASSQLSSAGANVPSF.

Comment on this clonotype: This probably arose from a read error, given a far larger clone one base away. The rearrangement joins TRBV10-3 to TRBJ2-5; TRBD1 matches at 9 bases. Germline V gives CDR1 ENHRY, CDR2 SYGVKD. The CDR3 spans 19 residues. V was clipped by 5 bases and J by 1 base; unmatched bases: 17. CDR3 region: CAISPGQGMEGSVQETQYF. The CDR3 nucleotides read TGTGCCATCAGTCCCGGACAGGGGATGGAGGGCTCTGTCCAAGAGACCCAGTACTTC.